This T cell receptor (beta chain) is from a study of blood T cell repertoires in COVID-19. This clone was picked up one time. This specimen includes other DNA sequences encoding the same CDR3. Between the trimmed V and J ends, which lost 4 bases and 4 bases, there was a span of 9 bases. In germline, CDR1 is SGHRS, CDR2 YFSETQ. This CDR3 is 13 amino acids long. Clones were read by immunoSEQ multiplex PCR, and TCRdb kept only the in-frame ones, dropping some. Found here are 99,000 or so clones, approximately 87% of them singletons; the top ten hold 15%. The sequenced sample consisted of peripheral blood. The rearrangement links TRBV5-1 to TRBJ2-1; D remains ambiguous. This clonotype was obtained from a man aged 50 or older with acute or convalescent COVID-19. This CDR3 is CASSLDGYNEQFF. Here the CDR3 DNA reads TGCGCCAGCAGCCTGGACGGTTACAATGAGCAGTTCTTC.